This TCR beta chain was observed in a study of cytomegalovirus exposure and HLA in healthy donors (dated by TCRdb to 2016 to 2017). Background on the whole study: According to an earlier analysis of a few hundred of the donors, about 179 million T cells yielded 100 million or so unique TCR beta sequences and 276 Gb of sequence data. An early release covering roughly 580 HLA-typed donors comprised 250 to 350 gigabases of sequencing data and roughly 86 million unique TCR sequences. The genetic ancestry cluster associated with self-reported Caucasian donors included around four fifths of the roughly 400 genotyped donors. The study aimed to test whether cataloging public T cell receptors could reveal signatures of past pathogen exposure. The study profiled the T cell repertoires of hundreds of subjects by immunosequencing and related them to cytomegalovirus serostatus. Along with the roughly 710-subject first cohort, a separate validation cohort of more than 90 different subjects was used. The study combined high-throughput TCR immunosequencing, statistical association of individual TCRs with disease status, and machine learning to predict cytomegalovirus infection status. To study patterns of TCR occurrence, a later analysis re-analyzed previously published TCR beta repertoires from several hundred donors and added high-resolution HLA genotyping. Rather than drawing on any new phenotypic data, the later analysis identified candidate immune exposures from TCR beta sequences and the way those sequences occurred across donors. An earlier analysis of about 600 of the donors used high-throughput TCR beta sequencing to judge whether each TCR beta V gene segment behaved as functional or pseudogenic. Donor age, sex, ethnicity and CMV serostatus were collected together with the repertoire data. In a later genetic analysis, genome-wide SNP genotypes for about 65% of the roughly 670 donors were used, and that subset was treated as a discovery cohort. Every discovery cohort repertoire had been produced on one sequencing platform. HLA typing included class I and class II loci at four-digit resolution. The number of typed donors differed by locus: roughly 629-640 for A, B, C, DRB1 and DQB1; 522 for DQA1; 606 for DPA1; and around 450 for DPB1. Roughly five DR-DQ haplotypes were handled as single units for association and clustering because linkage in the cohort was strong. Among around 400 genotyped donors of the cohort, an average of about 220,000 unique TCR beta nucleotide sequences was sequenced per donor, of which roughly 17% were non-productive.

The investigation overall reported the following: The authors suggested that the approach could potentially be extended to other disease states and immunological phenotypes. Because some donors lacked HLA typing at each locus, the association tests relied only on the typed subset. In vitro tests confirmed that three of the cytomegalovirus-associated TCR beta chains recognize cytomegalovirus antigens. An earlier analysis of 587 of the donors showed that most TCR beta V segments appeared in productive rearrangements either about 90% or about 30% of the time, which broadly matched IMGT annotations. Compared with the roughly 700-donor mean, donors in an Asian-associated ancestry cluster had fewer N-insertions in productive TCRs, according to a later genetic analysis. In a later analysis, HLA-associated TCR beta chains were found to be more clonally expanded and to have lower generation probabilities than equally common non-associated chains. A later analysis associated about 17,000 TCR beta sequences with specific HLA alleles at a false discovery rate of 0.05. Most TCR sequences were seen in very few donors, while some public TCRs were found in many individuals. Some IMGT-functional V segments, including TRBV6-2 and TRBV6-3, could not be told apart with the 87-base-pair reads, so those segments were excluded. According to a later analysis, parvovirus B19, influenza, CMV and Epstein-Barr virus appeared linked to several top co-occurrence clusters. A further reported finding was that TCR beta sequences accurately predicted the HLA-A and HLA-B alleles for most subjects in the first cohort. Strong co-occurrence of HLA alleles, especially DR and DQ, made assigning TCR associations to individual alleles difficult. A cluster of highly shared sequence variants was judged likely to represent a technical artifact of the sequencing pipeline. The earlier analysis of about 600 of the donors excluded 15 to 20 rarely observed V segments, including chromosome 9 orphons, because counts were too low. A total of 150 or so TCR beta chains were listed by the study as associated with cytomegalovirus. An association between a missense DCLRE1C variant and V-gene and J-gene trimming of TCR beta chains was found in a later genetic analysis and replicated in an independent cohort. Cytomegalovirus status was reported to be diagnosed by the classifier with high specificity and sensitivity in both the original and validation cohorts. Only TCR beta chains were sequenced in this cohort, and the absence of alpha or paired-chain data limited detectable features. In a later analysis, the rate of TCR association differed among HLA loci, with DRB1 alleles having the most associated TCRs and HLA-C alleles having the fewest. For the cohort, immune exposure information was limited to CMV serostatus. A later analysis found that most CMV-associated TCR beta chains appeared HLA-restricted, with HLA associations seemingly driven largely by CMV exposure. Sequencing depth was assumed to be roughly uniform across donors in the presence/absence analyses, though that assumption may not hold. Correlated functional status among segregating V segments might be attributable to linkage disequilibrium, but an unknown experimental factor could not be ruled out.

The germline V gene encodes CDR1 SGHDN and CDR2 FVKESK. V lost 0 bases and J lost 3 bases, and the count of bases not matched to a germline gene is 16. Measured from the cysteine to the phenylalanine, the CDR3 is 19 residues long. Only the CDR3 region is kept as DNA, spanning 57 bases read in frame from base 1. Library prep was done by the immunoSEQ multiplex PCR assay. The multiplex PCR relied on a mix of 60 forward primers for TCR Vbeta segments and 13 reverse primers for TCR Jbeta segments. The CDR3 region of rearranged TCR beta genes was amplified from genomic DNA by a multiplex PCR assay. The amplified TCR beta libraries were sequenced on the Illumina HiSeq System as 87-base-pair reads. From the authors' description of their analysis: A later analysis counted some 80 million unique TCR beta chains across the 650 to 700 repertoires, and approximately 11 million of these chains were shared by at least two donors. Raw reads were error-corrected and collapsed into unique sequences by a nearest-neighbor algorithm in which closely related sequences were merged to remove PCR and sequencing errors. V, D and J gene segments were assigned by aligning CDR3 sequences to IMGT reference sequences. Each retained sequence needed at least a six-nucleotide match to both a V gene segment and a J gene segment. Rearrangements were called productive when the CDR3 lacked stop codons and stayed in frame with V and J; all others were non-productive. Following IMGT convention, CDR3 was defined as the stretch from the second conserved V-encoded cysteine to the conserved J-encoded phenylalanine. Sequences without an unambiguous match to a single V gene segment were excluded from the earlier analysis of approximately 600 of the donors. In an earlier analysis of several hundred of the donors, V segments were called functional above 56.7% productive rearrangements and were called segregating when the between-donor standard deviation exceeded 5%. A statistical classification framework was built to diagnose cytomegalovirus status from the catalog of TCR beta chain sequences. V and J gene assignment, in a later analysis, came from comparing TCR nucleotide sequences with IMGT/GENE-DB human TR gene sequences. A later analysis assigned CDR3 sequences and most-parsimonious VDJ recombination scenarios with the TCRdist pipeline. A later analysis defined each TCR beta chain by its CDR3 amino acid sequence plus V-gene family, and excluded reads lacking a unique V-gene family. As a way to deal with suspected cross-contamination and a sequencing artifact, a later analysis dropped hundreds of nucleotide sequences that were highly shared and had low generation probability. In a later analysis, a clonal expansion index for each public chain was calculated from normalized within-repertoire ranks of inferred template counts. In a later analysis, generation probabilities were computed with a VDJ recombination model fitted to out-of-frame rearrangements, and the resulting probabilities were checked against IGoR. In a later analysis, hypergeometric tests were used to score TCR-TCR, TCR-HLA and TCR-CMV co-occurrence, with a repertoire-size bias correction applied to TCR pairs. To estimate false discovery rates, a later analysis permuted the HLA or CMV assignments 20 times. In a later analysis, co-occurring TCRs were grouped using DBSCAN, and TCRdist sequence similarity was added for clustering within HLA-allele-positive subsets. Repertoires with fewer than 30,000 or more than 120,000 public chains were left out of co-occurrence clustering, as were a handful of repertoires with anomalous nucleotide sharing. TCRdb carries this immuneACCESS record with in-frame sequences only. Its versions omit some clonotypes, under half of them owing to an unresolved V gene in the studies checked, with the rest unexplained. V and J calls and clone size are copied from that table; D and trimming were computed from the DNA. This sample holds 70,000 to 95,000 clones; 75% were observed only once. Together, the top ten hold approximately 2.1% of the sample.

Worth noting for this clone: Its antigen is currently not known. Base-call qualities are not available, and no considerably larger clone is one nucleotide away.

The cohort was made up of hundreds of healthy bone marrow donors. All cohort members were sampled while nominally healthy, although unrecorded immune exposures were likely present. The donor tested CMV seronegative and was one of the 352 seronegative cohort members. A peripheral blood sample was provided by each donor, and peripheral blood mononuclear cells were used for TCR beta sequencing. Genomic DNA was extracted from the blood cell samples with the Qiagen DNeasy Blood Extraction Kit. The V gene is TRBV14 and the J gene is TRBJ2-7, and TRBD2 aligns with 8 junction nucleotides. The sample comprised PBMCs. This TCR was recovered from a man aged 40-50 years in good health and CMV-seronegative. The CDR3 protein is CASSQDRRLGTRRFYEQYF. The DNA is TGTGCCAGCAGCCAAGATAGACGTTTAGGGACTAGAAGGTTCTACGAGCAGTACTTC. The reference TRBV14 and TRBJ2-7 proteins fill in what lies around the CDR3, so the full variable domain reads EAGVTQFPSHSVIEKGQTVTLRCDPISGHDNLYWYRRVMGKEIKFLLHFVKESKQDESGMPNNRFLAERTGGTYSTLKVQPAELEDSGVYFCASSQDRRLGTRRFYEQYFGPGTRLTVT.